Presented here are 17 T cell receptor beta chains from one specimen sequenced in a study of cytomegalovirus exposure and HLA in healthy donors. PCR was performed using 60 Vbeta and 13 Jbeta primers. The data were produced by immunoSEQ multiplex PCR, yet TCRdb's version contains in-frame clones alone and is incomplete. In the table there are around 170,000 clones, 75% to 90% of which are singletons. Material: PBMCs. The receptors here all came from a girl under 18 in good health and CMV-seropositive.

The genes are TRBV29-1 and TRBJ2-2; a weak D match, TRBD2 (6 bases). Germline CDR1 is SQVTM and CDR2 is ANQGSEA. The CDR3 contains 15 residues. V was cut by 6 bases and J by 1 base, with 15 bases left in between. CDR3 sequence: CSVDGGDKNTGELFF. The CDR3 DNA reads as TGCAGCGTCGACGGAGGGGATAAGAACACCGGGGAGCTGTTTTTT.

The chain joins TRBV5-1 to TRBJ2-7, with 7 bases fitting TRBD1. This CDR3 contains 15 residues. The ends lost 1 base at V and 2 bases at J; junction bases unmatched: 6. Germline V lookup: CDR1 SGHRS, CDR2 YFSETQ. The CDR3 DNA sequence: TGCGCCAGCAGCTTGTGGACAGGTAATACCTACGAGCAGTACTTC. Translating it yields CASSLWTGNTYEQYF.

This clone occurred a few times. The V gene is TRBV27, the J gene TRBJ1-3; D remains unclear. CDR1 is MNHEY, CDR2 SMNVEV, per germline (reference sequence). The CDR3 sequence is 15 residues long. V was shortened by 2 bases and J by 2 bases, with 10 bases between the two germline ends. The DNA for the CDR3 is TGTGCCAGCAGTTTAGAGGGAGGAACTGGAAACACCATATATTTT. Its protein product is CASSLEGGTGNTIYF.

Only a few counts were recorded for this clone. The chain carries TRBV6-1 and TRBJ2-7; TRBD1 matches at 8 bases. The germline V gene has CDR1 MNHNS and CDR2 SASEGT. Trimming at V came to 4 bases and at J to 5 bases, leaving 4 bases not matched to a gene. The CDR3 length is 13 residues. In DNA form, the CDR3 reads TGTGCCAGCAGTGTGGACAGGGTCGACGAGCAGTACTTC. It codes for CASSVDRVDEQYF.

The rearrangement joins TRBV7-2 to TRBJ2-3; the match to TRBD2 covers 12 bases. The trim removed 1 base at V and 6 bases at J, leaving 8 bases unmatched. Germline V CDR1 and CDR2: SGHTA, FQGNSA. The CDR3 is 17 amino acids. CDR3 amino acids: CASSLGPSGRAGDTQYF. The DNA for the CDR3 is TGTGCCAGCAGCTTAGGACCTAGCGGGAGGGCCGGTGATACGCAGTATTTT.

The chain combines TRBV10-3 with TRBJ2-1, with 8 bases that match TRBD2. Germline V gives CDR1 ENHRY, CDR2 SYGVKD. CDR3 length: 15 amino acids. V shed 4 bases and J 3 bases; nucleotides not matched to a gene: 5. CDR3 amino acids: CAISAAGGGYNEQFF. The CDR3 nucleotides read TGTGCCATCAGTGCGGCGGGAGGAGGCTACAATGAGCAGTTCTTC.

The chain employs TRBV11-2 and TRBJ1-1; 8 bases line up with TRBD1. The CDR3 is 14 residues long. V was pared by 5 bases and J by 5 bases, with 7 bases of the junction left unmatched. CDR1 SGHAT and CDR2 FQNNGV come from the germline V gene. The CDR3 DNA reads TGTGCCAGCAGCCCCCGGACAGGGAAAACTGAAGCTTTCTTT. Its translation: CASSPRTGKTEAFF.

The gene calls are TRBV7-2 and TRBJ2-7; 7 bases fit TRBD2. Trimming cost V 4 bases and J 2 bases; bases outside gene matches: 5. Germline V gene data show CDR1 as SGHTA and CDR2 as FQGNSA. There are 14 residues in the CDR3. The CDR3 DNA sequence: TGTGCCAGCAGCTCACGCGCGGGGGCCTACGAGCAGTACTTC. Translation: CASSSRAGAYEQYF.

The chain is built from TRBV30 and TRBJ1-3; D may be TRBD1 (5 bases). V was trimmed by 4 bases and J by 2 bases, leaving 12 bases between them. This CDR3 is built from 14 residues. Germline V gene lookup returns CDR1 GTSNPN and CDR2 SVGIG (reference sequence). The CDR3 reads CAWTLDSTGNTIYF. Here the CDR3 DNA reads TGTGCCTGGACCCTCGACAGTACTGGAAACACCATATATTTT. Filled out from reference TRBV30 and TRBJ1-3, the complete variable domain reads SQTIHQWPATLVQPVGSPLSLECTVEGTSNPNLYWYRQAAGRGLQLLFYSVGIGQISSEVPQNLSASRPQDRQFILSSKKLLLSDSGFYLCAWTLDSTGNTIYFGEGSWLTVV.

CDR3 DNA: TGTGCCAGCAGCTTGGCCTCAGGGATTCTCAGTGAAGCTTTCTTT. Translating gives CASSLASGILSEAFF. The rearrangement uses TRBV5-5 and TRBJ1-1, with a possible D match to TRBD1 (5 bases). The CDR3 length is 15 residues. Trimming took 0 bases from V and 7 from J, leaving 16 bases between them. Germline lookup yields CDR1 SGHKS and CDR2 YYEKEE (reference sequence).

The genes are TRBV30 and TRBJ2-1; a weak D match, TRBD2 (5 bases). V dropped 5 bases and J dropped 4 bases, with 12 bases sitting between them. CDR3 length: 13 residues. From germline, CDR1 is GTSNPN and CDR2 SVGIG (reference sequence). CDR3 DNA sequence: TGTGCCTGGGGAGGAGGTGGGTACAATGAGCAGTTCTTC. Its protein is CAWGGGGYNEQFF.

V is TRBV7-2 and J is TRBJ1-1; D gene uncertain. CDR3 length: 12 amino acids. The germline V and J ends were trimmed by 4 bases and 4 bases, with 7 bases remaining between them. Germline V gene data show CDR1 as SGHTA and CDR2 as FQGNSA. CDR3 sequence reads: CASSSGSTEAFF. As DNA, the CDR3 is TGTGCCAGCAGCTCAGGTAGCACTGAAGCTTTCTTT.

For this clone: The junction shows a germline mismatch at one end, possibly a read error. The chain joins TRBV5-6 to TRBJ1-2; D unresolved. This CDR3 is 16 amino acids long. CDR1 and CDR2 (germline): SGHDT, YYEEEE. This chain's CDR3 is CASSLAYDEGLYGYPF. In DNA form, the CDR3 reads TGTGCCAGCAGCTTGGCTTACGACGAAGGACTCTATGGCTACCCCTTC.

With regard to this clone: The same CDR3 is also encoded by other DNA sequences in this sample. The rearrangement uses TRBV14 and TRBJ2-6; 9 bases fit TRBD1. The CDR3 is 18 residues long. Looked up from germline, CDR1 is SGHDN and CDR2 is FVKESK. The trim removed 3 bases at V and 0 bases at J, leaving 6 bases unmatched. The DNA of the CDR3 is TGTGCCAGCAGCCACGGACAGGGGTCAGGCTCTGGGGCCAACGTCCTGACTTTC. It encodes CASSHGQGSGSGANVLTF.

The CDR3 DNA reads TGCAGCGTGAACAGGGCGAACACCGGGGAGCTGTTTTTT. Translation: CSVNRANTGELFF. V usage is TRBV29-1 and J usage is TRBJ2-2, with D possibly TRBD1 on 6 matching bases. CDR3 length: 13 residues. Per germline, CDR1 SQVTM and CDR2 ANQGSEA. With 6 bases removed from V and 0 bases from J, the gap between germline ends came to 8 bases.

Only one count was recorded for this clone. The chain joins TRBV6-5 to TRBJ1-5, with D maybe TRBD1 (5 bases). The V end lost 8 bases, the J end lost 4 bases, and 15 bases lay between the germline ends. Germline V gives CDR1 MNHEY, CDR2 SVGAGI. This CDR3 is 14 amino acids long. The CDR3 DNA reads TGTGCCAGCTCGGCGGCAGGGTTTAATCAGCCCCAGCATTTT. It codes for CASSAAGFNQPQHF.

The J gene is TRBJ1-5, the V gene TRBV6-5; TRBD1 matches at 8 bases. The CDR3 sequence is 15 residues long. V dropped 6 bases and J dropped 6; count of bases not matched to a gene: 10. Per germline, CDR1 MNHEY and CDR2 SVGAGI. CDR3 DNA sequence: TGTGCCAGCAGCCTACAGGGGGGAGTAGGTCAGCCCCAGCATTTT. As protein: CASSLQGGVGQPQHF.